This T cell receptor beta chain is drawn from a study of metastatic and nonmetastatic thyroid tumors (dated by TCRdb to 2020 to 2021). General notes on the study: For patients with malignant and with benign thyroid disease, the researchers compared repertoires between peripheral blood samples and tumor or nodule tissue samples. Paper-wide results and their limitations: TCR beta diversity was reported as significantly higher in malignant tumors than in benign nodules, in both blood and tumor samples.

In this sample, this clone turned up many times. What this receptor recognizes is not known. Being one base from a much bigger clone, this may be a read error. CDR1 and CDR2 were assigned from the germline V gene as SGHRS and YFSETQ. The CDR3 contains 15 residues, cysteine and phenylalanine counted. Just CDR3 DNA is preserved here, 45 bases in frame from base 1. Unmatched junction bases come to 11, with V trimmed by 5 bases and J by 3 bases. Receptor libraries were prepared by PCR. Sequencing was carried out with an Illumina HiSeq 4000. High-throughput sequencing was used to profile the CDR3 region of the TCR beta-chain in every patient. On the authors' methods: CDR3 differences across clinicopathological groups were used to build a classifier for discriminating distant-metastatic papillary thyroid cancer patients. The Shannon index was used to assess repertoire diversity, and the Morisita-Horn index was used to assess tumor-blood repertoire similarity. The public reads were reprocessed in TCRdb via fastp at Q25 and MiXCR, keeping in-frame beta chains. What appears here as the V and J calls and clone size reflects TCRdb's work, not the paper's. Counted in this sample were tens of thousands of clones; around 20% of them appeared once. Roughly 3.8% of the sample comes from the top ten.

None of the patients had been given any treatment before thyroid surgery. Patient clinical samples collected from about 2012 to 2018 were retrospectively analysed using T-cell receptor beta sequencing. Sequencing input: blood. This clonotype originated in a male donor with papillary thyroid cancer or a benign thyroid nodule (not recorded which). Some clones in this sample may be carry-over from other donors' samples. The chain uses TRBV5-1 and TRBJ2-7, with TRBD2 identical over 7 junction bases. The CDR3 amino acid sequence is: CASRLGTNGNYEQYF. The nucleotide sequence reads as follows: TGCGCCAGCAGGCTGGGGACTAACGGAAACTACGAGCAGTACTTC. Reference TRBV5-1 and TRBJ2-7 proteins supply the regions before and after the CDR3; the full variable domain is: KAGVTQTPRYLIKTRGQQVTLSCSPISGHRSVSWYQQTPGQGLQFLFEYFSETQRNKGNFPGRFSGRQFSNSRSEMNVSTLELGDSALYLCASRLGTNGNYEQYFGPGTRLTVT.